Below are 29 T cell receptor beta chains sequenced from a single sample in a study of blood T cell repertoires in COVID-19. This table comes from immunoSEQ multiplex PCR, and its TCRdb copy is limited to in-frame clones, with some not included. The table lists some 100,000 clones, 87% of them singletons, with 7% to 9% in the top ten. Material for sequencing was peripheral blood. These receptor sequences come from a human donor in a cohort sampled during active COVID-19.

This clone has just a few counts. The V and J genes are TRBV7-9 and TRBJ2-1, with 8 bases lining up with TRBD2. Trimming cost V 8 bases and J 0 bases; bases outside gene matches: 12. CDR1 and CDR2 (germline): SEHNR, FQNEAQ (reference sequence). The CDR3 totals 17 residues. The CDR3 sequence: CASGSSAGAFSYNEQFF. CDR3 DNA sequence: TGTGCCAGCGGGAGCTCAGCGGGAGCCTTCTCCTACAATGAGCAGTTCTTC. Looking up the rest from reference TRBV7-9 and TRBJ2-1 gives the full variable domain: DTGVSQNPRHKITKRGQNVTFRCDPISEHNRLYWYRQTLGQGPEFLTYFQNEAQLEKSRLLSDRFSAERPKGSFSTLEIQRTEQGDSAMYLCASGSSAGAFSYNEQFFGPGTRLTVL.

The V and J genes are TRBV7-9 and TRBJ2-3; 8 bases are shared with TRBD1. Germline V lookup: CDR1 SEHNR, CDR2 FQNEAQ (reference sequence). Trimming removed 7 bases from V and 0 bases from J; junction bases left unmatched: 6. This CDR3 has 15 residues. For the CDR3, the DNA is TGTGCCAGCACCTACCAGGGGGCTAGCACAGATACGCAGTATTTT. This encodes CASTYQGASTDTQYF.

This sequence joins TRBV6-5 and TRBJ1-5, with D perhaps TRBD1 (6 bases). The germline V gene has CDR1 MNHEY and CDR2 SVGAGI. V was clipped by 5 bases and J by 5 bases, with 13 bases between them. The CDR3 runs to 14 residues. CDR3 bases: TGTGCCAGCAGTCCTCGGACAGCCGATCAGCCCCAGCATTTT. Protein product: CASSPRTADQPQHF.

The V call is TRBV9, the J call TRBJ1-1; perhaps TRBD1 as D (5 bases). The CDR3 covers 14 residues. Germline CDR1 reads SGDLS; CDR2 reads YYNGEE. Trimming took 0 bases from V and 0 from J, leaving 6 bases between them. In nucleotides, the CDR3 is TGTGCCAGCAGCGTAGGCAGGGTGAACACTGAAGCTTTCTTT. This sequence encodes CASSVGRVNTEAFF.

V and J are TRBV6-6 and TRBJ1-5, with D perhaps TRBD1 (6 bases). CDR3 length: 15 residues. The V end lost 1 base, the J end lost 4 bases, and 11 bases lay between the germline ends. The germline V gene encodes CDR1 MNHNY and CDR2 SVGAGI (reference sequence). This chain's CDR3 is CASSYWQGPNQPQHF. The CDR3 nucleotides read TGTGCCAGCAGTTACTGGCAGGGGCCGAATCAGCCCCAGCATTTT.

This clone was counted a single time. The chain joins TRBV24-1 to TRBJ2-3; 8 bases line up with TRBD2. The germline V gene encodes CDR1 KGHDR and CDR2 SFDVKD. The CDR3 contains 15 residues. The trim removed 4 bases at V and 8 bases at J, leaving 10 bases unmatched. The CDR3 region is CATSETIYGGGTQYF. The CDR3 DNA sequence: TGTGCCACCAGTGAAACTATCTACGGGGGGGGTACGCAGTATTTT.

In nucleotides, the CDR3 is TGTGCCAGCAGCCAAGATCAATGGTACTCCACCACCGTTCTCGCCTACGAGCAGTACTTC. This translates into CASSQDQWYSTTVLAYEQYF. The chain has TRBV3-1 (or the pseudogene TRBV3-2) and TRBJ2-7, with D unclear. The CDR3 has 20 residues. CDR1 and CDR2 (germline): LGHDT, YNNKEL (reference sequence). Trimming removed 0 bases at V and 2 bases at J, with 26 bases between.

The rearrangement joins TRBV6-5 to TRBJ2-1; perhaps TRBD1 as D (6 bases). CDR3 size: 14 residues. V lost 8 bases and J lost 5, with 16 bases in between. From germline, CDR1 is MNHEY and CDR2 SVGAGI. In nucleotides, the CDR3 is TGTGCCAGCCTCGCGGGCCCAGGGGACAATGAGCAGTTCTTC. It encodes CASLAGPGDNEQFF.

The CDR3 coding sequence is TGTGCCAGCAGCCACGGACAGGGGCGAGGGAACACTGAAGCTTTCTTT. Translation gives CASSHGQGRGNTEAFF. V is TRBV5-5 and J is TRBJ1-1, with 9 bases matching TRBD1. V was clipped by 4 bases and J by 1 base; unmatched bases: 8. The CDR3 is 16 amino acids. The germline gives CDR1 SGHKS, CDR2 YYEKEE (reference sequence). Filled out from reference TRBV5-5 and TRBJ1-1, the complete variable domain reads DAGVTQSPTHLIKTRGQQVTLRCSPISGHKSVSWYQQVLGQGPQFIFQYYEKEERGRGNFPDRFSARQFPNYSSELNVNALLLGDSALYLCASSHGQGRGNTEAFFGQGTRLTVV.

The V gene is TRBV18, the J gene TRBJ1-2; 8 bases align to TRBD1. This CDR3 contains 14 residues. V gave up 1 base and J gave up 4 bases; unmatched junction bases: 2. The germline CDR1 and CDR2 sequences are KGHSH and LQKENI. The CDR3 DNA is TGTGCCAGCTCACCACAGGGGACAGGCTATGGCTACACCTTC. It codes for CASSPQGTGYGYTF. The entire variable domain, with the rest obtained from reference TRBV18 and TRBJ1-2, is as follows: NAGVMQNPRHLVRRRGQEARLRCSPMKGHSHVYWYRQLPEEGLKFMVYLQKENIIDESGMPKERFSAEFPKEGPSILRIQQVVRGDSAAYFCASSPQGTGYGYTFGSGTRLTVV.

This chain joins TRBV2 and TRBJ1-2; D is uncertain. CDR1 and CDR2 from the germline V gene are SNHLY and FYNNEI. The CDR3 is 15 amino acids. The V gene lost 2 bases and the J gene lost 4 bases, with 14 bases spanning the gap. The CDR3 protein is CASSEQAVPTYGYTF. CDR3 coding DNA: TGTGCCAGCAGTGAACAGGCCGTGCCCACCTATGGCTACACCTTC.

The J gene is TRBJ1-6, the V gene TRBV5-5; D remains unclear. V dropped 1 base and J dropped 0 bases, with 14 bases sitting between them. The CDR3 loop spans 18 amino acids. Germline values: CDR1 SGHKS, CDR2 YYEKEE (reference sequence). The CDR3 region has the DNA TGTGCCAGCAGCTTGATGATTAACCAGAACTCCTATAATTCACCCCTCCACTTT. Amino acid sequence: CASSLMINQNSYNSPLHF.

The rearrangement joins TRBV7-9 to TRBJ2-2; 14 bases line up with TRBD2. Germline CDR1 SEHNR, CDR2 FQNEAQ (reference sequence). CDR3 length: 17 amino acids. Germline trimming cut 5 bases from V and 4 bases from J; bases unmatched to any gene: 6. DNA for the CDR3: TGTGCCAGCAGCCCCGGGACTAGCGGGGGTTCCACCGGGGAGCTGTTTTTT. It is translated as CASSPGTSGGSTGELFF.

The chain links TRBV11-3 to TRBJ2-4; D may be TRBD1 (6 bases). Germline CDR1 SGHNT, CDR2 YENEEA. The CDR3 consists of 14 residues. The V and J ends lost 5 bases and 7 bases respectively, with 15 bases between them. CDR3 residues: CASSTGPQGNIQYF. CDR3 DNA sequence: TGTGCCAGCAGCACCGGTCCCCAGGGGAACATTCAGTACTTC.

The chain couples TRBV10-2 to TRBJ1-2; 7 nucleotides line up with TRBD1. The V gene's germline CDR1 is WSHSY and CDR2 SAAADI. V was pared by 6 bases and J by 4 bases, with 8 bases of the junction left unmatched. The CDR3 runs to 14 residues. CDR3 loop: CASRDLGTAYGYTF. CDR3 bases: TGCGCCAGCAGAGATTTAGGGACAGCCTATGGCTACACCTTC.

The V and J genes are TRBV6-2 or TRBV6-3 and TRBJ1-2, with TRBD1 matching over 12 bases. The CDR3 totals 17 residues. Germline CDR1 MNHEY, CDR2 SVGEGT. Trimming at V came to 6 bases and at J to 4 bases, leaving 12 bases not matched to a gene. Written as DNA, the CDR3 is TGTGCCAGCAGCCCGCGGGGACAGGGGGCTCGGGGCTATGGCTACACCTTC. Residues: CASSPRGQGARGYGYTF.

The rearrangement uses TRBV29-1 and TRBJ2-2; D perhaps matches TRBD2 (5 bases). The germline gives CDR1 SQVTM, CDR2 ANQGSEA. The CDR3 length is 15 residues. Trimming shortened V by 7 bases and J by 3 bases, and 18 bases separated the two germline ends. In nucleotides, the CDR3 is TGCAGCGCCGACCGGGGTGAACTAGACACCGGGGAGCTGTTTTTT. Protein product: CSADRGELDTGELFF.

There are a few counts of this clone. The rearrangement joins TRBV19 to TRBJ1-5; D perhaps matches TRBD1 (6 bases). CDR1 LNHDA and CDR2 SQIVND come from the germline V gene (reference sequence). The CDR3 is 15 amino acids. V gave up 6 bases and J gave up 0 bases, with 12 bases separating them. As DNA, the CDR3 is TGTGCCAGTAGACATACAGGGAATAGCAATCAGCCCCAGCATTTT. The encoded protein is CASRHTGNSNQPQHF.

The gene calls are TRBV10-3 and TRBJ1-1; 7 nucleotides line up with TRBD1. Per germline, CDR1 ENHRY and CDR2 SYGVKD. This CDR3 has 12 residues. After removal of 9 bases from V and 7 bases from J, the junction contained 8 bases not matched to a gene. The DNA for the CDR3 is TGTGCCATTCAGGACAGGCGGGGTGAAGCTTTCTTT. Protein product: CAIQDRRGEAFF.

The CDR3 spells CASSRTGTLNGYTF. CDR3 bases: TGTGCCAGCAGCCGAACAGGAACTTTAAATGGCTACACCTTC. This chain connects TRBV7-8 to TRBJ1-2, with a possible D match to TRBD1 (5 bases). V was trimmed by 5 bases and J by 6 bases, leaving 16 bases between them. The CDR3 totals 14 residues. Germline V gene data show CDR1 as SGHVS and CDR2 as FQNEAQ.

The chain links TRBV5-6 to TRBJ1-1; D might be TRBD1 (5 bases). CDR3 length equals 17 residues. The germline gives CDR1 SGHDT, CDR2 YYEEEE. The germline V and J ends were trimmed by 4 bases and 3 bases, with 22 bases remaining between them. The DNA of the CDR3 is TGTGCCAGCAGCCGCGCCCGAGAACGGGGCGGGGACACTGAAGCTTTCTTT. Translated, it gives CASSRARERGGDTEAFF.

This clone has more than one count but fewer than ten. This sequence joins TRBV7-2 and TRBJ1-1; no definite D call. CDR1 is SGHTA and CDR2 is FQGNSA in the germline V gene. V lost 3 bases to trimming and J lost 1 base, with 9 bases between them. The CDR3 loop spans 14 amino acids. CDR3: CASSFFVRNTEAFF. CDR3 in DNA: TGTGCCAGCAGCTTCTTCGTTAGGAACACTGAAGCTTTCTTT.

CDR3 in amino acids: CARSLAGQLFYGYTF. The CDR3 DNA reads TGTGCCAGAAGCTTGGCGGGACAGCTCTTCTATGGCTACACCTTC. The V gene is TRBV5-3, the J gene TRBJ1-2; 7 bases line up with TRBD1. TRBV5-3 is classed as an ORF, of uncertain function. This CDR3 contains 15 residues. J lost 4 bases, V lost 0 bases, and 6 bases had no gene match.

V usage is TRBV5-6 and J usage is TRBJ1-1; 11 bases agree with TRBD1. Losses at the gene ends were 5 bases for V and 10 bases for J; bases not matched to a gene: 4. CDR3 length equals 12 residues. The germline V gene has CDR1 SGHDT and CDR2 YYEEEE. The CDR3 DNA sequence: TGTGCCAGCAGTTCCGGGACAGGGGGAGCTTTCTTT. Translating it yields CASSSGTGGAFF.

With respect to this clone: Other DNA sequences within the sample encode an identical CDR3. The chain carries TRBV5-1 and TRBJ1-1; possible D gene TRBD1, 5 bases. The CDR3 contains 13 residues. Deletions cut 3 bases from V and 1 base from J, with 7 bases between. Germline assignment: CDR1 SGHRS and CDR2 YFSETQ. The CDR3 nucleotides are TGCGCCAGCAGCTCGCAGGGGAACACTGAAGCTTTCTTT. This gives the protein CASSSQGNTEAFF.

This clone was found once. J is TRBJ2-7 and V is TRBV10-1, with TRBD1 matching over 8 bases. The CDR3 is 14 residues long. J gave up 1 base and V 6 bases, and 5 bases lay outside the gene matches. The V gene's germline CDR1 is WNHNN and CDR2 SYGVQD (reference sequence). The CDR3 DNA reads as TGCGCCAGCAGCCAGGGGGCCGGGTCCTACGAGCAGTACTTC. It encodes CASSQGAGSYEQYF.

The genes are TRBV14 and TRBJ1-2; D is perhaps TRBD1 (6 bases). CDR1 and CDR2 (germline): SGHDN, FVKESK. The CDR3 covers 16 residues. V was trimmed by 3 bases and J by 2 bases, leaving 16 bases between them. CDR3 nucleotide sequence: TGTGCCAGCAGCCACGGAAGGGGGGGGACCAACTATGGCTACACCTTC. Protein product: CASSHGRGGTNYGYTF. Together with reference TRBV14 and TRBJ1-2, the CDR3 gives the full variable domain: EAGVTQFPSHSVIEKGQTVTLRCDPISGHDNLYWYRRVMGKEIKFLLHFVKESKQDESGMPNNRFLAERTGGTYSTLKVQPAELEDSGVYFCASSHGRGGTNYGYTFGSGTRLTVV.

This clone was observed a few times. One end of the junction is discordant with germline, which a read error may explain. The chain has TRBV6-1 and TRBJ1-6; 7 bases agree with TRBD1. This CDR3 spans 14 amino acids. Germline values: CDR1 MNHNS, CDR2 SASEGT. CDR3 amino acids: CASSERWDRSASLF. The CDR3 DNA is TGTGCCAGCAGTGAACGATGGGACAGATCAGCGTCGCTTTTT.

The chain joins TRBV14 to TRBJ2-2; maybe TRBD2 (6 bases). V was trimmed by 0 bases and J by 6 bases, leaving 17 bases between them. This CDR3 has 17 residues. The germline V gene has CDR1 SGHDN and CDR2 FVKESK. CDR3 DNA sequence: TGTGCCAGCAGCCAAGATCTCGCGGGGTGGGGCGCCGGGGAGCTGTTTTTT. Its translation: CASSQDLAGWGAGELFF.